This entry features one T cell receptor (beta chain) sequence. The sample is drawn from a study of shared clonotypes between healthy human individuals. Study as a whole: Researchers drew samples from a couple of women and a few men aged 18 to 49.

This table comes from immunoSEQ multiplex PCR, and its TCRdb copy is limited to in-frame clones, with some not included. The sample lists about 460,000 clones; 77% were seen once. The CDR3 loop spans 17 amino acids. Per germline, CDR1 SGHNT and CDR2 YYREEE (reference sequence). Trimming took 5 bases from V and 5 from J; bases not matched to a gene: 15. The chain recombines TRBV5-4 with TRBJ2-3; 9 bases fit TRBD1. Sequencing was carried out using PBMCs. This clonotype was sampled from a woman aged 40 to 50 in good health. Some clones in this sample may be carry-over from other donors' samples. Here the CDR3 reads CASSNGGTGPRGDTQYF. DNA of the CDR3: TGTGCCAGCAGTAACGGCGGGACAGGGCCTCGGGGAGATACGCAGTATTTT.